Below are 28 T cell receptor beta chains sequenced from a single sample in a study of regulatory T cells in long-lasting Graves disease. This sample's time point: newly diagnosed GD, antithyroid drugs for less than 3 months. RNA isolated from PBMCs was used to make the TCR library. HTBI primers from iRepertoire and Arm-PCR of CDR3 regions yielded the TCR beta libraries. Via MiXCR, TCRdb re-called the multiplex PCR reads, giving one row per CDR3 protein. The table includes some 350,000 distinct CDR3 sequences, around 15% detected once. These same data were also listed under a study on T cells in Graves' hyperthyroidism and ophthalmopathy.

The material sequenced was peripheral blood mononuclear cells (PBMCs), taken at new diagnosis, from a patient treated with antithyroid drugs. These receptors all stem from a woman between 18 and 29 years old with Graves disease.

This clonotype was seen just once. This may arise from a read error, as a much more abundant clone is one base away. The J gene is TRBJ2-1, the V gene TRBV7-2; 10 nucleotides agree with TRBD2. Germline CDR1 is SGHTA and CDR2 is FQGNSA. This CDR3 comprises 15 residues. In DNA form, the CDR3 reads TGTGTCAGCAGTCAGAGGGCTAGCGGGAGCCGAGAGCAGTTCTTC. Its translation is CVSSQRASGSREQFF.

At least ten counts were recorded for this clonotype. The V gene is TRBV20-1, the J gene TRBJ2-7; D is undetermined. The CDR3 sequence is 12 residues long. Germline CDR1 DFQATT, CDR2 SNEGSKA (reference sequence). V was cut by 4 bases and J by 0 bases, with 7 bases left in between. CDR3 nucleotides: TGCAGTGCTATGGCGCACTCCTACGAGCAGTACTTC. Translated: CSAMAHSYEQYF.

CDR3 sequence: CASSQEYRSDYEQYF. CDR3 sequence (DNA): TGTGCCAGCAGCCAAGAGTATAGGTCTGACTACGAGCAGTACTTC. This chain uses TRBV4-2 with TRBJ2-7; D is uncertain. The CDR3 is made up of 15 amino acids. The germline V gene encodes CDR1 LGHNA and CDR2 YNFKEQ. V was cut by 0 bases and J by 3 bases, with 12 bases left in between.

This clonotype was recorded at least ten times. The V gene is TRBV28, the J gene TRBJ2-7, with a tentative D call TRBD1 (6 bases). The germline CDR1 and CDR2 sequences are MDHEN and SYDVKM. The CDR3 runs 14 residues. With 5 bases removed from V and 3 bases from J, the gap between germline ends came to 14 bases. The CDR3 sequence is CASSQGPLIYEQYF. CDR3 nucleotide sequence: TGTGCCAGCAGTCAGGGGCCCTTAATCTACGAGCAGTACTTC.

This clonotype was counted at least ten times. The rearrangement joins TRBV5-1 to TRBJ2-3; a possible D gene is TRBD1 (6 bases). The V end lost 2 bases, the J end lost 1 base, and 11 bases lay between the germline ends. Germline CDR1 and CDR2: SGHRS and YFSETQ. This CDR3 is 15 amino acids long. Here the CDR3 DNA reads TGCGCCAGCAGCTTTACCAGACAGGGCACAGATACGCAGTATTTT. Its protein is CASSFTRQGTDTQYF.

This clonotype was seen at least ten times. This chain uses TRBV7-9 with TRBJ2-7; the match to TRBD2 covers 10 bases. V trimming: 7 bases; J trimming: 0 bases; junction bases outside the gene matches: 9. The CDR3 totals 16 residues. Germline V gene sequence: CDR1 SEHNR, CDR2 FQNEAQ (reference sequence). The CDR3 coding sequence is TGTGCCAGCATGGGGACTAGCGCAAGGAGCTCCTACGAGCAGTACTTC. Residues: CASMGTSARSSYEQYF.

Many counts were recorded for this clonotype. An end of the junction does not agree with germline; a read error may underlie this. This chain connects TRBV5-1 to TRBJ1-2; 7 positions match TRBD1. The CDR3 runs 14 residues. Looked up from germline, CDR1 is SGHRS and CDR2 is YFSETQ. CDR3 amino acids: CASSPDRVGYGYTF. CDR3 bases: TGTGCCAGCAGCCCCGACAGGGTCGGCTATGGCTACACCTTC.

In this sample, this clonotype turned up many times. The gene calls are TRBV20-1 and TRBJ2-1; D possibly corresponds to TRBD2 (5 bases). The V and J ends lost 3 bases and 5 bases respectively, with 14 bases between them. Germline CDR1 is DFQATT and CDR2 is SNEGSKA (reference sequence). This CDR3 has 14 residues. The chain's CDR3 is CSARSGVLNNEQFF. DNA of the CDR3: TGCAGTGCTAGGTCCGGGGTGCTCAACAATGAGCAGTTCTTC.

A few counts support this clonotype. The CDR3 reads CAISERGTGGPSGNTIYF. The CDR3 DNA is TGTGCCATCAGTGAGAGAGGGACAGGGGGCCCCTCTGGAAACACCATATATTTT. The rearrangement links TRBV10-3 to TRBJ1-3; 12 bases fit TRBD1. The CDR3 covers 18 residues. The germline V gene encodes CDR1 ENHRY and CDR2 SYGVKD. Trimming removed 2 bases from V and 0 bases from J; junction bases left unmatched: 5.

This clonotype was counted at least ten times. The chain links TRBV12-3 or TRBV12-4 to TRBJ1-2; D not resolved. Trimming stripped 6 bases from V and 4 bases from J, with 15 bases between. This CDR3 is built from 14 residues. The CDR3, as DNA: TGTGCCAGCAGCCCATCGGGCTCCTCCTATGGCTACACCTTC. Translation gives CASSPSGSSYGYTF.

The rearrangement links TRBV19 to TRBJ2-1, with 8 bases lining up with TRBD2. Germline V gene sequence: CDR1 LNHDA, CDR2 SQIVND (reference sequence). V gave up 6 bases and J gave up 4 bases; unmatched junction bases: 8. This CDR3 comprises 15 residues. CDR3 amino acids: CASRTGGETYNEQFF. CDR3 coding DNA: TGTGCCAGTAGGACGGGAGGGGAGACGTACAATGAGCAGTTCTTC.

V is TRBV5-4 and J is TRBJ2-7, with D possibly matching TRBD2 (5 bases). Germline-derived CDR1 and CDR2 are SGHNT and YYREEE (reference sequence). Trimming took 0 bases from V and 4 from J, leaving 17 bases between them. The CDR3 contains 16 residues. CDR3 nucleotides: TGTGCCAGCAGCTTGGATCGCAGGCGCCGGGGATACGAGCAGTACTTC. Translated: CASSLDRRRRGYEQYF.

This clonotype has ten or more counts. The CDR3 region is CASRGRGEETQYF. DNA for the CDR3: TGTGCCAGCAGAGGCAGGGGAGAGGAGACCCAGTACTTC. The rearrangement links TRBV6-2 or TRBV6-3 to TRBJ2-5; possible D gene TRBD1, 6 bases. This CDR3 has 13 amino acids. V lost 6 bases and J lost 5, with 13 bases in between. The V gene's germline CDR1 is MNHEY and CDR2 SVGEGT.

This clonotype was found a few times. This sequence joins TRBV20-1 and TRBJ2-7, with D maybe TRBD2 (5 bases). CDR3 size: 13 residues. Germline V gene sequence: CDR1 DFQATT, CDR2 SNEGSKA (reference sequence). V shed 8 bases and J shed 1 base, with 15 bases lying between them. The CDR3 DNA is TGCAGTACCCTCGGCGGGCGGTCCTACGAGCAGTACTTC. Its translation is CSTLGGRSYEQYF.

The chain carries TRBV19 and TRBJ1-5; D call uncertain. Germline CDR1 reads LNHDA; CDR2 reads SQIVND (reference sequence). Trimming removed 5 bases from V and 6 bases from J, with 8 bases in between. The CDR3 is 12 amino acids. The CDR3 DNA reads TGTGCCAGTAGTTTCCTTACTCAGCCCCAGCATTTT. Translated, it gives CASSFLTQPQHF.

At least ten counts were recorded for this clonotype. A read error may produce the germline difference seen at one junction end. V and J are TRBV3-1 and TRBJ1-1, with a tentative D call TRBD1 (5 bases). Germline loops: CDR1 LGHDT, CDR2 YNNKEL (reference sequence). The CDR3 has 16 residues. The CDR3 sequence is CASSQDGATGNTEAFF. For the CDR3, the DNA is TGTGCCAGCAGTCAAGATGGGGCTACAGGGAACACTGAAGCTTTCTTT. The whole variable domain, remainder taken from reference TRBV3-1 and TRBJ1-1, is DTAVSQTPKYLVTQMGNDKSIKCEQNLGHDTMYWYKQDSKKFLKIMFSYNNKELIINETVPNRFSPKSPDKAHLNLHINSLELGDSAVYFCASSQDGATGNTEAFFGQGTRLTVV.

V and J are TRBV5-5 and TRBJ2-2, with D possibly matching TRBD1 (6 bases). The CDR3 covers 16 residues. Germline CDR1 reads SGHKS; CDR2 reads YYEKEE (reference sequence). Deletions cut 4 bases from V and 0 bases from J, with 13 bases between. CDR3 sequence (DNA): TGTGCCAGCAGCCCCAGGACAGTAACGAACACCGGGGAGCTGTTTTTT. Translated, it gives CASSPRTVTNTGELFF.

There are a few counts of this clonotype. The chain joins TRBV6-1 to TRBJ1-5; TRBD1 aligns across 8 bases. In germline, CDR1 is MNHNS, CDR2 SASEGT. CDR3 length: 15 amino acids. The J segment lost 6 bases and the V segment lost 6 bases, leaving 10 bases of the junction unmatched. Here the CDR3 DNA reads TGTGCCAGCAGGGAGAGACAGGGGCTAGGTCAGCCCCAGCATTTT. It is translated as CASRERQGLGQPQHF.

CDR3 amino acids: CASSVGPRDYEQYF. For the CDR3, the DNA is TGTGCCAGCAGCGTAGGCCCCAGGGACTACGAGCAGTACTTC. The rearrangement uses TRBV9 and TRBJ2-7; TRBD1 is a possible D gene (5 bases). The CDR3 is 14 amino acids. V was shortened by 0 bases and J by 3 bases, with 10 bases between the two germline ends. Germline CDR1 reads SGDLS; CDR2 reads YYNGEE.

This clonotype was observed many times. V gene TRBV20-1 combines with J gene TRBJ2-7, with TRBD2 matching 9 bases. CDR3 length: 16 amino acids. V shed 6 bases and J 0 bases; nucleotides not matched to a gene: 12. Looked up from germline, CDR1 is DFQATT and CDR2 is SNEGSKA (reference sequence). The CDR3 DNA sequence: TGCAGTGCGGCGGGGCTAGCGGGGTCGAGCTCCTACGAGCAGTACTTC. Its translation: CSAAGLAGSSSYEQYF.

This clonotype was recorded a few times. This chain uses TRBV7-9 with TRBJ2-6; D may be TRBD2 (7 bases). Germline loops: CDR1 SEHNR, CDR2 FQNEAQ (reference sequence). Trimming pared 5 bases from V and 2 bases from J, leaving 13 bases between. This CDR3 spans 16 amino acids. DNA for the CDR3: TGTGCCAGCAGCCCCGGGGGGCGGGCTGGGGCCAACGTCCTGACTTTC. Its translation is CASSPGGRAGANVLTF.

The chain couples TRBV5-1 to TRBJ1-4; D perhaps matches TRBD1 (5 bases). In germline, CDR1 is SGHRS, CDR2 YFSETQ. The V end was cut by 4 bases, the J end by 5 bases, with 15 bases between. CDR3 length equals 15 residues. The chain's CDR3 is CASSLEGRENEKLFF. Written as DNA, the CDR3 is TGCGCCAGCAGCCTGGAGGGCAGGGAGAATGAAAAACTGTTTTTT. Combining the CDR3 with reference TRBV5-1 and TRBJ1-4 gives the whole variable domain KAGVTQTPRYLIKTRGQQVTLSCSPISGHRSVSWYQQTPGQGLQFLFEYFSETQRNKGNFPGRFSGRQFSNSRSEMNVSTLELGDSALYLCASSLEGRENEKLFFGSGTQLSVL.

This clonotype was picked up many times. V and J are TRBV28 and TRBJ1-2; D is unresolved. The V gene's germline CDR1 is MDHEN and CDR2 SYDVKM. The length of the CDR3 is 14 residues. Trimming cost V 9 bases and J 0 bases, with 14 bases left between them. CDR3: CASALEDANYGYTF. CDR3 bases: TGTGCCAGTGCTCTTGAGGACGCTAACTATGGCTACACCTTC.

This clonotype was recorded at least ten times. The CDR3 DNA reads as TGTGCCAGCAGCTTAAGGGGCCCCTTGTTAGCGGGGGGCAATGAGCAGTTCTTC. Its translation: CASSLRGPLLAGGNEQFF. The V and J genes are TRBV12-3 or TRBV12-4 and TRBJ2-1, with 10 nucleotides matching TRBD2. This CDR3 spans 18 amino acids. V was clipped by 6 bases and J by 6 bases; unmatched bases: 17.

CDR3 nucleotide sequence: TGTGCCAGCAGCTCGAGCAGGGGGGGGGGCAATCAGCCCCAGCATTTT. It specifies CASSSSRGGGNQPQHF. The chain combines TRBV5-6 with TRBJ1-5; 7 bases are a match to TRBD1. The CDR3 runs to 16 residues. Losses at the gene ends were 3 bases for V and 2 bases for J; bases not matched to a gene: 8. Germline values: CDR1 SGHDT, CDR2 YYEEEE. Using reference TRBV5-6 and TRBJ1-5 for the parts outside the CDR3, the full variable domain is DAGVTQSPTHLIKTRGQQVTLRCSPKSGHDTVSWYQQALGQGPQFIFQYYEEEERQRGNFPDRFSGHQFPNYSSELNVNALLLGDSALYLCASSSSRGGGNQPQHFGDGTRLSIL.

The rearrangement joins TRBV28 to TRBJ1-2; no reliable D call. V lost 7 bases, J lost 4 bases, and 10 bases lay in between. Germline CDR1 reads MDHEN; CDR2 reads SYDVKM. The CDR3 contains 12 residues. CDR3 DNA sequence: TGTGCCAGCACTGACCGACTCTATGGCTACACCTTC. Amino acids: CASTDRLYGYTF.

This clonotype was counted ten times or more. The CDR3 protein is CASSQDLVLAGARNTIYF. As DNA, the CDR3 is TGTGCCAGCAGCCAAGATTTAGTCCTGGCAGGAGCAAGAAACACCATATATTTT. V and J are TRBV3-1 and TRBJ1-3; D is uncertain. The CDR3 consists of 18 residues. In germline, CDR1 is LGHDT, CDR2 YNNKEL (reference sequence). V lost 0 bases, J lost 5 bases, and 20 bases lay in between.

Remarks on this clonotype: A read error may explain this, as a much larger clone is one base away. The rearrangement links TRBV6-1 to TRBJ1-1; the D is unclear. Germline V CDR1 and CDR2: MNHNS, SASEGT. The CDR3 spans 13 residues. This chain's CDR3 is CARSDTESTGAFF. CDR3 nucleotides: TGTGCCCGCAGTGATACGGAGTCCACGGGGGCTTTCTTT.